This TCR beta chain emerged from a study of blood T cell repertoires in COVID-19. For the study at large: The origin of the acute and convalescent COVID-19 samples was the United States, Italy and Spain.

The protocol was immunoSEQ multiplex PCR, while the TCRdb copy is restricted to in-frame clones and leaves out a portion. The data show 350,000 to 450,000 clones, around 84% seen once. Germline CDR1 is SGHDT and CDR2 is YYEEEE. The V segment lost 2 bases and the J segment 6 bases; nucleotides outside the gene matches: 4. The CDR3 has 13 residues. In its sample, this clone was seen once. Sequences were obtained from peripheral blood. The rearrangement joins TRBV5-6 to TRBJ1-2; 7 nucleotides align to TRBD1. The receptor was isolated from a young woman with acute or convalescent COVID-19. This CDR3 is CASSFGGGNGYTF. The CDR3 DNA reads as TGTGCCAGCAGCTTTGGAGGGGGCAATGGCTACACCTTC. Together with reference TRBV5-6 and TRBJ1-2, the CDR3 gives the full variable domain: DAGVTQSPTHLIKTRGQQVTLRCSPKSGHDTVSWYQQALGQGPQFIFQYYEEEERQRGNFPDRFSGHQFPNYSSELNVNALLLGDSALYLCASSFGGGNGYTFGSGTRLTVV.